The TCR beta chain described here comes from a study of tumor and adjacent non-tumor tissue in lung cancer. Study-level points and caveats: In normal lung, the top 100 clones were significantly more dominant than in tumor. Tumor TCR diversity, when higher, was linked to shorter survival.

RNA was extracted from bulk tissue without any cell sorting. CDR3 size: 15 residues. Germline V gene data show CDR1 as SGHAT and CDR2 as FQNNGV. As to this clonotype: The antigen is undetermined. The junction shows a germline mismatch at one end, possibly a read error.

A modified ARM-PCR protocol with three rounds of nested PCR amplified TCRbeta. TCRdb ran MiXCR on the multiplex PCR reads and lists one entry per CDR3 protein. The sample shows 90,000 to 110,000 distinct CDR3 sequences, more than 60% of them seen only once. The chain recombines TRBV11-2 with TRBJ1-3; D ambiguous. Material: lung tumor tissue. The receptor was isolated from a woman in her fifties or sixties with non-small cell lung cancer. The CDR3 loop reads CPNSLSSGRLYTTYF. Written as DNA, the CDR3 is TGTCCCAACAGCTTATCCTCCGGCCGCTTGTACACCACATATTTT.